This T cell receptor (beta chain) was sequenced in a study of blood T cell repertoires in COVID-19. Across the study: The origin of the acute and convalescent COVID-19 samples was the United States, Italy and Spain. T cells, B-cell-depleted T cells, or PBMCs supplied cDNA or gDNA.

The CDR3 runs to 12 residues. In germline, CDR1 is LNHDA, CDR2 SQIVND (reference sequence). V lost 4 bases to trimming and J lost 7 bases, with 11 bases between them. This table comes from immunoSEQ multiplex PCR, and its TCRdb copy is limited to in-frame clones, with some not included. The repertoire holds fewer than 200,000 clones, with just under 85% as singletons. This sequence was found in a middle-aged man who had recovered from COVID-19. The chain is built from TRBV19 and TRBJ2-7; D may be TRBD2 (5 bases). The sample comprised peripheral blood. This CDR3 reads CASSNSGFEQYF. CDR3 sequence (DNA): TGTGCCAGTAGTAACTCGGGGTTTGAGCAGTACTTC. Complete variable domain (other parts from reference TRBV19 and TRBJ2-7): DGGITQSPKYLFRKEGQNVTLSCEQNLNHDAMYWYRQDPGQGLRLIYYSQIVNDFQKGDIAEGYSVSREKKESFPLTVTSAQKNPTAFYLCASSNSGFEQYFGPGTRLTVT.